A selection of T cell receptor beta chains follows, all from one sample in a study of T cells in Graves' hyperthyroidism and ophthalmopathy. TCRdb re-derived calls from the multiplex PCR reads in MiXCR, one entry per CDR3 protein. This table has fewer than 850,000 distinct CDR3 sequences, roughly 17% appearing once. Sequencing was performed on blood. These TCRs come from a man aged 50 or older with Graves' hyperthyroidism. The conserved cysteine and the conserved F or W are not part of the CDR3 here.

V	J	CDR3
TRBV28	TRBJ2-7	ASSTQRGYVYEQY
TRBV19	TRBJ1-5	ASSVWDSNQPQH
TRBV4-3	TRBJ2-3	ASSQEPGHTDTQY
TRBV19	TRBJ2-3	ASSEIAGVRTDTQY
TRBV2	TRBJ2-7	ASRSSPLLREGVDEQY
TRBV6-5	TRBJ2-3	ASSYSRVPTDTQY
TRBV10-3	TRBJ1-2	AISEHEDNGYT
TRBV12-3/TRBV12-4	TRBJ2-5	ASSSGLPQETQY
TRBV7-2	TRBJ1-3	ASSASLNSGNTIY
TRBV27	TRBJ2-3	ASKEGGTDTQY
TRBV5-1	TRBJ2-7	ASSGNLQDGYSYEQY
TRBV3-1	TRBJ2-2	ASSLQGSTGELF
TRBV4-1	TRBJ2-1	ASSQGPAGSSYNEQF
TRBV18	TRBJ2-3	ASSPALAATDTQY
TRBV6-1	TRBJ2-3	ASSFQTPSTDTQY
TRBV2	TRBJ2-1	ASSELSRRTSGSKSYNEQF
TRBV6-1	TRBJ1-2	ASSKDTPNYGYT
TRBV30	TRBJ2-7	AWNPSGVYEQY
TRBV10-3	TRBJ2-7	AISEVAGGQYYEQY
TRBV3-1	TRBJ2-3	ASSQGNGRGDTQY
TRBV19	TRBJ2-5	ASSIEGQGARETQY
TRBV20-1	TRBJ1-1	SVAGNTEAF
TRBV20-1	TRBJ2-1	SANPGLVGEQF
TRBV6-2/TRBV6-3	TRBJ2-3	ASSSRGAGRDTQY
TRBV30	TRBJ2-3	AWLRYTDTQY
TRBV30	TRBJ2-5	AWNLGREGTQY
TRBV7-2	TRBJ2-3	ASSLGLAGAGDTQY
TRBV28	TRBJ2-7	ASRLREMGEQY
TRBV28	TRBJ2-7	ASSKTVGTSGRKSEQY
TRBV2	TRBJ2-7	ASSGNSGSDYEQY
TRBV30	TRBJ1-4	AWSWGQSREKLF
TRBV20-1	TRBJ1-2	SASPGGIRDYGYT
TRBV20-1	TRBJ2-5	SGTRETQY
TRBV28	TRBJ2-7	ASGAAGLAGFYEQY
TRBV19	TRBJ2-3	ASSTPREIADTQY
TRBV5-5	TRBJ2-6	ASRTGYGANVLT
TRBV19	TRBJ1-5	ASSISSGINQPQH
TRBV15	TRBJ2-3	ATSSVTGWHGTDTQY
TRBV6-1	TRBJ2-3	ASSTISAGGRADTQY
TRBV10-3	TRBJ2-1	AIRYRTVDEQF
TRBV12-3/TRBV12-4	TRBJ2-3	ASTKLTDTQY
TRBV6-1	TRBJ2-1	ASRYRDSEQF
TRBV5-1	TRBJ2-3	ASTSGARYTDTQY
TRBV10-2	TRBJ1-2	ASSGAERNYGYT
TRBV29-1	TRBJ1-4	SVGQTHNEKLF
TRBV19	TRBJ2-1	ATFGDSGRVYNEQF
TRBV7-9	TRBJ2-7	ASSYIELAPTSYEQY
TRBV10-2	TRBJ2-1	ASSAGLAYNEQF
TRBV2	TRBJ1-1	ASSSMRTEAF
TRBV28	TRBJ1-3	ASSLQVDAGNTIY
TRBV12-5	TRBJ2-2	ASGSSNTGELF
TRBV19	TRBJ1-5	ASADLPEGNQPQH
TRBV20-1	TRBJ2-3	SASTGFSTDTQY